This T cell receptor (beta chain) was sequenced in a study of T cell repertoires in cytomegalovirus infection. TCRdb ran MiXCR on the reads and lists one entry per CDR3 protein. The top ten hold around an eighth of the sample, which has about 830,000 distinct CDR3 sequences, approximately 30% seen once. In this sample, this clonotype turned up a few times. Its target is not known. The TCR originated in a human donor in good health (CMV status not recorded). Some clones in this sample may be carry-over from other donors' samples. Sequencing was performed on cultured CD8+ T cells from PBMCs, taken from culture after CMV antigen stimulation.

The CDR3 sequence is CASSFLDDLGTEAFF. The CDR3 DNA sequence: TGTGCCAGCAGTTTCCTCGATGACCTGGGGACTGAAGCTTTCTTT. J is TRBJ1-1 and V is TRBV28; no clear D gene. The CDR3 contains 15 residues. Germline V CDR1 and CDR2: MDHEN, SYDVKM. With 3 bases removed from V and 5 bases from J, the gap between germline ends came to 16 bases.